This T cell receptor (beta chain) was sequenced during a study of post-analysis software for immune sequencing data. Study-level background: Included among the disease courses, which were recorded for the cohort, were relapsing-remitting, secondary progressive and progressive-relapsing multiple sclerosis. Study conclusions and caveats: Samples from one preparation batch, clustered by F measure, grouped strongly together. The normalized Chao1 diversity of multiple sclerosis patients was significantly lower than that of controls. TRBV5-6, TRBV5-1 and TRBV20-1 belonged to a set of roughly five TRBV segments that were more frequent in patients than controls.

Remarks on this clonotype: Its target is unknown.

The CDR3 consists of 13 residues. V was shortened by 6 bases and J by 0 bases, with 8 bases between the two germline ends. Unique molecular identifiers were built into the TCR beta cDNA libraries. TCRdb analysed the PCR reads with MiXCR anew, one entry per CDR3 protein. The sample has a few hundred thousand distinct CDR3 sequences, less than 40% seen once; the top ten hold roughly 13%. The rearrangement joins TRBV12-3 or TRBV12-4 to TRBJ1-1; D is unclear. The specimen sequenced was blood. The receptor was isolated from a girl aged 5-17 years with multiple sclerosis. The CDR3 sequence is CASRSDLNTEAFF. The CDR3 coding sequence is TGTGCCAGCAGGAGCGACCTGAACACTGAAGCTTTCTTT.